The clone carrying this TCR beta chain was observed a handful of times. This sample stems from a study of blood T cell repertoires in COVID-19. Study summary: The study drew acute and convalescent COVID-19 samples from the United States, Italy and Spain. Sample material is recorded as cDNA or gDNA derived from T cells, B-cell-depleted T cells, or PBMCs.

Original processing notes: The assay estimated nucleated cells by amplifying reference gene primers. TCRdb keeps only in-frame clones here, not all; method: immunoSEQ multiplex PCR. D and trimming come from the DNA, and the V and J calls and clone size come from that table. The sample carries about 150,000 clones, around four fifths recorded once. Looked up from germline, CDR1 is SGHRS and CDR2 is YFSETQ. This CDR3 is built from 12 residues. The V end lost 5 bases, the J end lost 2 bases, and 8 bases lay between the germline ends. Sequencing was performed on peripheral blood. The receptor comes from a woman older than 75 with acute or convalescent COVID-19. The chain is built from TRBV5-1 and TRBJ2-7; possible D gene TRBD2, 6 bases. The CDR3 bases are TGCGCCAGCAGGGCGGGACCCTACGAGCAGTACTTC. Translation gives CASRAGPYEQYF.